This entry features one TCR beta chain sequence. V lost 0 bases and J 9 bases, leaving 9 bases between the germline ends. CDR1 is MNHNY, CDR2 SVGAGI, per germline (reference sequence). This CDR3 has 14 amino acids. This sample stems from a study of blood T cell repertoires in COVID-19. Study information: PBMCs, B-cell-depleted T cells, or T cells were the source of the cDNA or gDNA that made up the material.

The data were produced by immunoSEQ multiplex PCR, yet TCRdb's version contains in-frame clones alone and is incomplete. The sample includes about 93,000 clones, roughly 88% of them seen just once. The chain carries TRBV6-6 and TRBJ1-6, with TRBD1 as a possible D gene (6 bases). The TCR originated in a human donor with active COVID-19. The donor label of this sample is uncertain. The sample comprised peripheral blood. CDR3 loop: CASSYSTGLSPLHF. The CDR3 DNA sequence: TGTGCCAGCAGTTACTCCACAGGGCTTTCACCCCTCCACTTT.